This TCR beta chain was observed in a study of neurological immune-mediated disorders. This clonotype was recorded at least ten times. Antigen unknown. Findings and caveats of the study: Subjects shared no identical expanded-clone CDR3 amino acid sequences, suggesting private TCR-beta repertoires in all groups.

Time point defined: longitudinal time-point 2. PBMCs numbering 2 million and stored at -80 C yielded the unsorted libraries. V shed 4 bases and J 2 bases; nucleotides not matched to a gene: 7. CDR3 length equals 16 residues. Germline loops: CDR1 LGHDT, CDR2 YNNKEL (reference sequence). A single record per CDR3 protein comes from TCRdb applying MiXCR to the 5' RACE reads. The sample shows roughly 60,000 distinct CDR3 sequences, more than 8% of them seen only once. What was sequenced was PBMCs. The origin of this receptor is a man younger than 40 in good health. V is TRBV3-1 and J is TRBJ2-3; 9 bases match TRBD2. The CDR3 reads CASSPGTSRYTDTQYF. For the CDR3, the DNA is TGTGCCAGCAGCCCCGGGACTAGCAGATACACAGATACGCAGTATTTT.